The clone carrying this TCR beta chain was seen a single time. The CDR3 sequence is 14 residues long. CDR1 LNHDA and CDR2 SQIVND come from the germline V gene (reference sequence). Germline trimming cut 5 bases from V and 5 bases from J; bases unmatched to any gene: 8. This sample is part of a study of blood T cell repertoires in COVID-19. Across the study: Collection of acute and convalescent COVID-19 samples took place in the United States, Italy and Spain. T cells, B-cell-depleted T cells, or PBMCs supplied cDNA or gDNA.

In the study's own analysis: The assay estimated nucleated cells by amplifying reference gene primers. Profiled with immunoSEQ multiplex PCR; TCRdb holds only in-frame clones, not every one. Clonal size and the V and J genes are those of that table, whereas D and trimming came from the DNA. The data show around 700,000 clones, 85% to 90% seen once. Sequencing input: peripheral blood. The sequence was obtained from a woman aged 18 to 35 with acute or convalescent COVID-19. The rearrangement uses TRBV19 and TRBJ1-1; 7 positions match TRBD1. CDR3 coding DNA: TGTGCCAGTAGTTTACAGGGGATTTGGACTGAAGCTTTCTTT. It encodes CASSLQGIWTEAFF.